This T cell receptor (beta chain) was identified in a study of T cell responses to AZD1222 COVID-19 vaccine. Points from the study as a whole: None of the repertoires were sampled until the peak T cell response had passed. Increases in Spike-specific TCR breadth and depth were seen after two AZD1222 doses. The number of AZD1222 recipients seropositive at baseline was only five or six. Donor demographics were predominantly white British with a female majority; clonal diversity may be underestimated.

Germline values: CDR1 MGHRA, CDR2 YSYEKL. The CDR3 runs to 14 residues. V lost 4 bases, J lost 5 bases, and 14 bases lay in between. TCRdb's table, derived via immunoSEQ multiplex PCR, lists solely in-frame clones and lacks some. The data show 180,000 or so clones, with 90% to 95% seen just once and roughly 1.7% held by the top ten. As to this clone: Its antigen remains unknown.

This clonotype was obtained from an adult who received the AZD1222 COVID-19 vaccine. Source: peripheral blood, taken 28 days after the second AZD1222 dose. The chain combines TRBV4-1 with TRBJ1-1, with a weak D call TRBD1 (6 bases). The DNA of the CDR3 is TGCGCCAGCAGCCTCCTACAGGGAAGGACTGAAGCTTTCTTT. Translating gives CASSLLQGRTEAFF.